A few counts support the clone carrying this T cell receptor beta chain. Its antigen is not known. The sample originates from a study of T-cell memory formation after mild COVID-19. Overall study: TCR clusters were mostly donor specific.

Study findings and constraints: Clones that shrank (day 15 to 85) were balanced CD4/CD8, whereas later expanders leaned CD4+.

Trimming left V 0 bases short and J 0 bases short, with 6 bases between. There are 15 residues in the CDR3. Germline values: CDR1 LGHNA, CDR2 YSLEER. Libraries for TCRalpha and TCRbeta carried sample barcodes and unique molecular identifiers via 5'RACE. TCRdb redid the calling of the 5' RACE reads with MiXCR, one entry per CDR3 protein. The table shows more than 300,000 distinct CDR3 sequences, with roughly 15% occurring only once. Material: PBMCs or a T cell subset sorted from them (not recorded which). The clonotype comes from a man younger than 35 who had mild COVID-19 (a few samples of this study predate the infection). Cell type and time point are not known. The J gene is TRBJ2-1, the V gene TRBV4-3; D is undetermined. The CDR3 DNA follows: TGCGCCAGCAGCCAAGAGTGGAGCTCCTACAATGAGCAGTTCTTC. Its protein is CASSQEWSSYNEQFF.